Following are 10 T cell receptor beta chains from one sample sequenced in a study of OX40 agonist ivuxolimab in advanced cancers. TCRdb keeps only in-frame clones here, not all; method: immunoSEQ multiplex PCR. Of about 58,000 clones listed, 90% to 95% were seen once; the top ten hold 1.5% to 2%. The sample consisted of CD4+ or CD8+ T cells sorted from blood, taken in a trial of the OX40 agonist ivuxolimab. Receptors were obtained from an adult with an advanced solid tumor such as melanoma, head and neck, liver or kidney cancer.

This clone was detected a few times. The chain combines TRBV2 with TRBJ2-7, with D unclear. The germline CDR1 and CDR2 sequences are SNHLY and FYNNEI. Trimming pared 0 bases from V and 5 bases from J, leaving 17 bases between. This CDR3 has 16 amino acids. Here the CDR3 DNA reads TGTGCCAGCAGTGAAGCGCTGTCGCGTCTCTACCACGAGCAGTACTTC. Its translation: CASSEALSRLYHEQYF. Drawing the rest from reference TRBV2 and TRBJ2-7, the complete variable domain is EPEVTQTPSHQVTQMGQEVILRCVPISNHLYFYWYRQILGQKVEFLVSFYNNEISEKSEIFDDQFSVERPDGSNFTLKIRSTKLEDSAMYFCASSEALSRLYHEQYFGPGTRLTVT.

This rearrangement joins TRBV10-3 to TRBJ1-1, with D possibly TRBD1 on 5 matching bases. V lost 4 bases and J 7 bases, leaving 19 bases between the germline ends. CDR3 length: 15 amino acids. Germline CDR1 reads ENHRY; CDR2 reads SYGVKD. The CDR3 DNA sequence: TGTGCCATCAGTGGTAGCGGCACCCGAACAGGTGAAGCTTTCTTT. It is translated as CAISGSGTRTGEAFF.

The count of this clone is one. The V call is TRBV6-1, the J call TRBJ1-1; unclear D gene. The CDR3 runs 13 residues. Germline CDR1 and CDR2: MNHNS and SASEGT. The V end lost 4 bases, the J end lost 1 base, and 7 bases lay between the germline ends. CDR3 sequence: CASSATPNTEAFF. The CDR3 DNA reads TGTGCCAGCAGTGCGACACCGAACACTGAAGCTTTCTTT.

This chain uses TRBV5-4 with TRBJ2-6, with D perhaps matching TRBD1 (5 bases). Germline-derived CDR1 and CDR2 are SGHNT and YYREEE (reference sequence). The CDR3 is made up of 17 amino acids. Trimming left V 4 bases short and J 2 bases short, with 16 bases between. The CDR3 loop reads CASSGAPAPTGANVLTF. CDR3 bases: TGTGCCAGCAGCGGGGCCCCAGCGCCGACTGGGGCCAACGTCCTGACTTTC.

This chain uses TRBV30 with TRBJ1-2; D unresolved. This CDR3 is built from 13 residues. V was shortened by 1 base and J by 1 base, with 7 bases between the two germline ends. The germline gives CDR1 GTSNPN, CDR2 SVGIG (reference sequence). The CDR3, as DNA: TGTGCCTGGAGTGAGGACCGTAACTATGGCTACACCTTC. This translates into CAWSEDRNYGYTF. Supplemented by reference TRBV30 and TRBJ1-2, the full variable domain reads SQTIHQWPATLVQPVGSPLSLECTVEGTSNPNLYWYRQAAGRGLQLLFYSVGIGQISSEVPQNLSASRPQDRQFILSSKKLLLSDSGFYLCAWSEDRNYGYTFGSGTRLTVV.

The chain recombines TRBV6-6 with TRBJ1-5; D is unresolved. The CDR3 consists of 15 residues. Germline-derived CDR1 and CDR2 are MNHNY and SVGAGI (reference sequence). V gave up 5 bases and J gave up 6 bases, with 17 bases separating them. In nucleotides, the CDR3 is TGTGCCAGCAGTCCCTCCCAAGGGCGTATTCAGCCCCAGCATTTT. Translation: CASSPSQGRIQPQHF.

This chain joins TRBV2 and TRBJ2-1; D gene uncertain. The germline gives CDR1 SNHLY, CDR2 FYNNEI. This CDR3 region has 11 residues. V gave up 2 bases and J gave up 8 bases, with 4 bases separating them. This CDR3 is CASSETYEQFF. Written as DNA, the CDR3 is TGTGCCAGCAGTGAAACATATGAGCAGTTCTTC.

V gene TRBV7-3 combines with J gene TRBJ2-3; D uncertain. The germline V and J ends were trimmed by 1 base and 5 bases, with 7 bases remaining between them. The CDR3 is 13 amino acids. CDR1 and CDR2 from the germline V gene are SGHTA and FQGTGA. In DNA, the CDR3 is TGTGCCAGCAGCTTAAGTCCGGGAGATACGCAGTATTTT. Protein sequence: CASSLSPGDTQYF.

This clone appeared once. This chain connects TRBV10-2 to TRBJ2-5, with a tentative D call TRBD1 (6 bases). The CDR3 extends over 13 amino acids. In germline, CDR1 is WSHSY, CDR2 SAAADI. V lost 4 bases, J lost 4 bases, and 10 bases lay in between. CDR3: CASSVGTIETQYF. The DNA of the CDR3 is TGCGCCAGCAGTGTCGGGACAATAGAGACCCAGTACTTC.

The chain recombines TRBV6-6 with TRBJ2-7; TRBD1 aligns across 10 bases. The CDR3 contains 14 residues. Germline-derived CDR1 and CDR2 are MNHNY and SVGAGI (reference sequence). Germline trimming cut 5 bases from V and 2 bases from J; bases unmatched to any gene: 3. CDR3 in amino acids: CASSPGQGTYEQYF. The DNA for the CDR3 is TGTGCCAGCAGTCCGGGACAGGGGACCTACGAGCAGTACTTC.